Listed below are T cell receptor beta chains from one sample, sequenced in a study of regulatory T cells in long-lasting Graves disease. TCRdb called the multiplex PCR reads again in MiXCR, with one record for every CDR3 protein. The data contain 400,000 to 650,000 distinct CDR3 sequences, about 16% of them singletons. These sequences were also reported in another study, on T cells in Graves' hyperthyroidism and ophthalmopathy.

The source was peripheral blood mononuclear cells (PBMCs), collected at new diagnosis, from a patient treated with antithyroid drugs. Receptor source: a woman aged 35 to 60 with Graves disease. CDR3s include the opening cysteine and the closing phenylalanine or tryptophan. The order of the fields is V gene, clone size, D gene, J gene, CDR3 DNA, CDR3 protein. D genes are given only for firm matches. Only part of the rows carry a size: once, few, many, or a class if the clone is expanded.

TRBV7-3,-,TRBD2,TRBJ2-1,TGTGCCAGCAGCATATCTAGCGGGGGGTTCAATGAGCAGTTCTTC,CASSISSGGFNEQFF
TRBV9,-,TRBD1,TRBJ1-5,TGTGCCAGCAGTCGCGGACAGGTGAGCAATCAGCCCCAGCATTTT,CASSRGQVSNQPQHF
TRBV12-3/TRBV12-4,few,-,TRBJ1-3,TGTGCCAGCAGTTTATTGGGGGAACTCTCTGGAAACACCATATATTTT,CASSLLGELSGNTIYF
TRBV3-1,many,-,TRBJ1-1,TGTGCCAGCAGCCAAGTGGGAGTTCGGACTGAAGCTTTCTTT,CASSQVGVRTEAFF
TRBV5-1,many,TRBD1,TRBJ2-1,TGCGCCAGCAGCTTGGATGGGGACAGGGCCAATGAGCAGTTCTTC,CASSLDGDRANEQFF
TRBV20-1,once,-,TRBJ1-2,TGCAGTGCTGAATGGGGGCAGGACTATGGCTACACCTTC,CSAEWGQDYGYTF
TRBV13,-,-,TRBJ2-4,TGTGCCAGCGCCCAAGTCGGCAGCATTCAGTACTTC,CASAQVGSIQYF
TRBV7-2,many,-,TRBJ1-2,TGTGCCAGCAGCTTGACACGGGGTCCTCAGGACTATGGCTACACCTTC,CASSLTRGPQDYGYTF
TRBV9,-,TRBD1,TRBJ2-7,TGTGCCAGCAGCGGCGTGGGGACAGGGATGAGCGAGCAGTACTTC,CASSGVGTGMSEQYF
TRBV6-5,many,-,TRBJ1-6,TGTGCCAGCAGGTACAGGGTTGGCCTTGATAATTCACCCCTCCACTTT,CASRYRVGLDNSPLHF
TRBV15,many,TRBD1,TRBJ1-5,TGTGCCACCAGCATAGACAGGGGTAGCAATCAGCCCCAGCATTTT,CATSIDRGSNQPQHF
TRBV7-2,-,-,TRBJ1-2,TGTGCCAGCAGCTCAGGACAGCTATATGGCTACACCTTC,CASSSGQLYGYTF